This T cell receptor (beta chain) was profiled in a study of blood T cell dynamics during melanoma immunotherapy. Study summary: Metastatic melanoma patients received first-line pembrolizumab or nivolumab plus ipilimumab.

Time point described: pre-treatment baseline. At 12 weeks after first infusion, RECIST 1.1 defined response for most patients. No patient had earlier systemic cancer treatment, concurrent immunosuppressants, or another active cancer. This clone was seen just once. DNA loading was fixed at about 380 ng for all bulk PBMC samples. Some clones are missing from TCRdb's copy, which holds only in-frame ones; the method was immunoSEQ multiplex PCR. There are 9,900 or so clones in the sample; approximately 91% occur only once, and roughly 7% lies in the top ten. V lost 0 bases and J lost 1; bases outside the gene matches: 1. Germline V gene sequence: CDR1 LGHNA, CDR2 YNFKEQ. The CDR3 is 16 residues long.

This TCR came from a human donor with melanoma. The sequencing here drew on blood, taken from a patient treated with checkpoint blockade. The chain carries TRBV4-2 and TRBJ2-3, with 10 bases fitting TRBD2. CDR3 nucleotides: TGTGCCAGCAGCCAAGATCTAGCGGGAGGCACAGATACGCAGTATTTT. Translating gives CASSQDLAGGTDTQYF.